This TCR beta chain was documented in a study of blood T cell repertoires in COVID-19. Study as a whole: Specimens from acute and convalescent COVID-19 originated in the United States, Italy and Spain. The analysed material was cDNA or gDNA that came from T cells, B-cell-depleted T cells, or PBMCs.

Germline values: CDR1 MNHGY, CDR2 SVAAGI. The CDR3 has 14 residues. J gave up 9 bases and V 4 bases, and 10 bases lay outside the gene matches. Authors' analysis steps: Counts of nucleated cells, estimated from reference gene primer amplification, were obtained. Clones were read by immunoSEQ multiplex PCR, and TCRdb kept only the in-frame ones, dropping some. That table furnishes V, J and clone size, whereas the DNA furnished D and trimming. This repertoire shows about 80,000 clones, 60% to 85% found once; its top ten account for less than 20%. V is TRBV6-9 and J is TRBJ1-1, with 8 positions matching TRBD1. This TCR was sampled from a human donor in a cohort sampled during active COVID-19. The material sequenced was peripheral blood. CDR3 amino acids: CASSSMSGTGQAFF. CDR3 nucleotides: TGTGCCAGCAGTTCCATGAGTGGGACAGGTCAAGCTTTCTTT.